A single sample is the source of the 6 T cell receptor beta chains below, sequenced in a study of blood T cell repertoires in COVID-19 (dated by TCRdb to 2018 to 2021). Libraries were constructed by the immunoSEQ multiplex PCR assay. The source is immuneACCESS, and TCRdb retained only in-frame sequences with V and J called. Part of the clones is not carried over; for the studies checked, unresolved V genes explain less than half of this, and the remainder is unexplained. Within this sample are approximately 50,000 clones, with around 85% of them counted one time only. 5.5% to 7.5% of the sample comes from the top ten. Sequencing was carried out using peripheral blood. The receptors come from a man between 60 and 75 years old with acute or convalescent COVID-19.

This sequence joins TRBV6-5 and TRBJ2-7, with TRBD2 matching 7 bases. J gave up 6 bases and V 0 bases, and 5 bases lay outside the gene matches. The CDR3 loop spans 14 amino acids. The germline V gene encodes CDR1 MNHEY and CDR2 SVGAGI. The CDR3 loop reads CASSYSYERGEQYF. CDR3 coding DNA: TGTGCCAGCAGTTACTCGTACGAGCGGGGCGAGCAGTACTTC.

The chain combines TRBV27 with TRBJ1-2, with D unclear. The CDR3 contains 14 residues. Per the germline V gene, CDR1 is MNHEY and CDR2 is SMNVEV (reference sequence). The V end was cut by 0 bases, the J end by 3 bases, with 8 bases between. The CDR3 spells CASSLSGYDYGYTF. As DNA, the CDR3 is TGTGCCAGCAGTTTATCCGGGTATGACTATGGCTACACCTTC.

The chain links TRBV9 to TRBJ1-5, with TRBD1 matching over 7 bases. The CDR3 contains 15 residues. Germline values: CDR1 SGDLS, CDR2 YYNGEE. J lost 6 bases, V lost 0 bases, and 6 bases had no gene match. CDR3 sequence: CASSVDATGIQPQHF. In DNA, the CDR3 is TGTGCCAGCAGCGTAGATGCGACAGGGATTCAGCCCCAGCATTTT.

J is TRBJ1-1 and V is TRBV15, with D maybe TRBD1 (5 bases). Trimming took off 0 bases at V and 2 bases at J, with 13 bases between the two ends. Germline V gene sequence: CDR1 LNHNV, CDR2 YYDKDF (reference sequence). This CDR3 spans 16 amino acids. The CDR3 protein is CATSRDRRQLNTEAFF. The CDR3 DNA follows: TGTGCCACCAGCAGAGATCGAAGACAGCTTAACACTGAAGCTTTCTTT.

The rearrangement links TRBV30 to TRBJ1-4; D might be TRBD1 (5 bases). This CDR3 region has 13 residues. Germline V gene data show CDR1 as GTSNPN and CDR2 as SVGIG (reference sequence). Trimming left V 3 bases short and J 8 bases short, with 13 bases between. CDR3 nucleotide sequence: TGTGCCTGGAGCGGCAGGGTGGGAGAAAAACTGTTTTTT. It codes for CAWSGRVGEKLFF.

The chain is built from TRBV7-7 and TRBJ2-5, with 14 nucleotides matching TRBD2. The V gene's germline CDR1 is SSHAT and CDR2 FNYEAQ (reference sequence). V shed 5 bases and J 5 bases; nucleotides not matched to a gene: 10. CDR3 size: 17 residues. The CDR3 coding sequence is TGTGCCAGCAGCCGGACGGGACTAGCGGGAGTAGGGGAGACCCAGTACTTC. Translation gives CASSRTGLAGVGETQYF.